The source of this T cell receptor beta chain is a study of cytomegalovirus exposure and HLA in healthy donors (dated 2017 in TCRdb). Describing the broader study: In an earlier analysis of around 540 of the donors, around 300 Gb of sequence data and 95 million to 130 million unique TCR beta sequences from approximately 180 million T cells were reported. An early release covering around 630 HLA-typed donors comprised 250 to 350 gigabases of sequencing data and approximately 80 million unique TCR sequences. Among the 398 genotyped donors, 75% to 90% belonged to the genetic ancestry cluster associated with self-reported Caucasian donors. The study aimed to test whether signatures of past pathogen exposure could be identified by cataloging public T cell receptors. The study used immunosequencing to profile the T cell repertoires of approximately 650 subjects and linked those repertoires to cytomegalovirus serostatus. Besides the first cohort of 550 to 750 subjects, a separate validation cohort made up of 120 or so different subjects was used. High-throughput TCR immunosequencing, statistical association of individual TCRs with disease status, and machine learning were combined to predict cytomegalovirus infection status. To study patterns of TCR occurrence, a later analysis re-analyzed previously published TCR beta repertoires from under 750 donors and added high-resolution HLA genotyping. The later analysis used no new phenotypic data to find candidate immune exposures, relying instead on TCR beta sequences and their occurrence across donors. In an earlier analysis of over 550 of the donors, high-throughput TCR beta sequencing was used to judge whether each TCR beta V gene segment behaved as functional or pseudogenic. Donor age, sex, ethnicity and CMV serostatus were compiled together with the repertoire data. A later genetic analysis used genome-wide SNP genotypes for about 65% of the 666 donors, treating that subset as a discovery cohort. Every discovery cohort repertoire had been produced on one sequencing platform. Both class I and class II loci were covered by HLA typing, at four-digit resolution. Typing coverage differed by locus: A, B, C, DRB1 and DQB1 were typed in roughly 620-630 donors, DQA1 in roughly 510, DPA1 in roughly 590, and DPB1 in 450 to 490. Roughly five DR-DQ haplotypes were handled as single units for association and clustering, since linkage in the cohort was strong. On average, around 240,000 unique TCR beta nucleotide sequences were sequenced per donor among some 420 genotyped donors of the cohort, with approximately 18% of those sequences being non-productive.

The cohort consisted of 600 to 750 healthy bone marrow donors. Cohort members were all nominally healthy when sampled, although unrecorded immune exposures were likely present. The donor was CMV seropositive and was included in the group of some 290 seropositive cohort members. Each donor provided a peripheral blood sample, and peripheral blood mononuclear cells were used for TCR beta sequencing. The Qiagen DNeasy Blood Extraction Kit was used to extract genomic DNA from the blood cell samples. Library preparation employed the immunoSEQ multiplex PCR assay. The multiplex PCR relied on a mix of 60 forward primers for TCR Vbeta segments and 13 reverse primers for TCR Jbeta segments. The CDR3 region of rearranged TCR beta genes was amplified from genomic DNA with a multiplex PCR assay. Amplified TCR beta libraries were sequenced as 87-base-pair reads on the Illumina HiSeq System. Concerning the study's data processing: A later analysis tallied around 82 million unique TCR beta chains across the 640 or so repertoires, and about 12 million of those chains were shared by two or more donors. Raw reads were error-corrected and collapsed into unique sequences with a nearest-neighbor algorithm that merged closely related sequences to remove PCR and sequencing errors. CDR3 sequences were aligned to IMGT reference sequences to assign V, D and J gene segments. For a sequence to be retained, at least a six-nucleotide match to both a V gene segment and a J gene segment was required. Rearrangements were classified as productive when the CDR3 lacked stop codons and remained in frame with V and J, and all other rearrangements were classified as non-productive. CDR3 was defined by IMGT convention, running from the second conserved V-encoded cysteine to the conserved J-encoded phenylalanine. Sequences without an unambiguous match to a single V gene segment were excluded from the earlier analysis of approximately 560 of the donors. An earlier analysis of almost 600 of the donors classified V segments as functional when productive rearrangements were above 56.7% and as segregating when the standard deviation between donors was above 5%. To diagnose cytomegalovirus status from the catalog of TCR beta chain sequences, a statistical classification framework was built. V and J gene assignment, in a later analysis, came from comparing TCR nucleotide sequences with IMGT/GENE-DB human TR gene sequences. In a later analysis, CDR3 sequences and most-parsimonious VDJ recombination scenarios were assigned using the TCRdist pipeline. In a later analysis, each TCR beta chain was defined by its CDR3 amino acid sequence together with its V-gene family, and reads lacking a unique V-gene family were excluded. As a way to deal with suspected cross-contamination and a sequencing artifact, a later analysis dropped 450 to 600 nucleotide sequences that were highly shared and had low generation probability. In a later analysis, a clonal expansion index for each public chain was calculated from normalized within-repertoire ranks of inferred template counts. In a later analysis, generation probabilities were computed with a VDJ recombination model fitted to out-of-frame rearrangements, and the resulting probabilities were checked against IGoR. A later analysis scored TCR-TCR, TCR-HLA and TCR-CMV co-occurrence with hypergeometric tests, applying a repertoire-size bias correction to TCR pairs. To estimate false discovery rates, a later analysis permuted the HLA or CMV assignments 20 times. In a later analysis, co-occurring TCRs were grouped with DBSCAN, and TCRdist sequence similarity was added when clustering was performed within HLA-allele-positive subsets. For co-occurrence clustering, repertoires with fewer than 30,000 or more than 120,000 public chains were excluded, along with five or six repertoires with anomalous nucleotide sharing. This is the immuneACCESS table as TCRdb keeps it, with only in-frame sequences that have V and J called. A part of the clones is gone; compared with another copy, unresolved V genes explain less than half, and the rest is unexplained. The V and J calls and clone size are taken from that table; D and trimming were inferred from the DNA. The sample table holds some 80,000 clones, of which about four fifths were seen once. Approximately 6% of the sample lies in the top ten.

For this clone: Its antigen is currently not known. Base qualities were left out, and no much larger clone turns up one base away.

The investigation overall reported the following: The study listed 150 to 200 TCR beta chains as associated with cytomegalovirus. Most TCR sequences were observed very rarely across donors, whereas some public TCRs were present in many individuals. In vitro tests confirmed that a few of the cytomegalovirus-associated TCR beta chains recognize cytomegalovirus antigens. Linkage disequilibrium might explain the correlated functional status among segregating V segments, but an unknown experimental factor could not be ruled out. A cluster of highly shared sequence variants was judged likely to be a technical artifact of the sequencing pipeline. Compared with equally common non-associated chains, HLA-associated TCR beta chains in a later analysis were more clonally expanded and had lower generation probabilities. The presence/absence analyses assumed that sequencing depth was roughly uniform across donors, and that assumption may not be true. HLA typing was unavailable for some donors at each locus, so association tests used only the typed subset. It was suggested by the authors that the approach could potentially be generalized to other disease states and immunological phenotypes. This cohort had only TCR beta chains sequenced, and the lack of alpha or paired-chain data limited which features could be detected. The classifier was reported to diagnose cytomegalovirus status with high specificity and sensitivity in both the original cohort and the validation cohort. When HLA alleles, especially DR and DQ, strongly co-occurred, TCR associations were difficult to assign to individual alleles. In a later analysis, several top co-occurrence clusters were reported to appear linked to parvovirus B19, influenza, CMV and Epstein-Barr virus. A later analysis associated 17,000 or so TCR beta sequences with specific HLA alleles at a false discovery rate of 0.05. In a later genetic analysis, a missense DCLRE1C variant was associated with V-gene and J-gene trimming of TCR beta chains, and the association was replicated in an independent cohort. A later analysis found that most CMV-associated TCR beta chains appeared HLA-restricted, with HLA associations seemingly driven largely by CMV exposure. Fewer than 20 rarely observed V segments, including chromosome 9 orphons, were excluded from the earlier analysis of almost 600 of the donors because counts were too low. According to a later analysis, TCR association rates differed among HLA loci, with DRB1 alleles showing the most associated TCRs and HLA-C alleles showing the fewest. A further reported finding was that TCR beta sequences accurately predicted the HLA-A and HLA-B alleles for most subjects in the first cohort. Compared with the roughly 670-donor mean, donors in an Asian-associated ancestry cluster had fewer N-insertions in productive TCRs, according to a later genetic analysis. The only immune exposure information available for the cohort was CMV serostatus. Broadly in line with IMGT annotations, most TCR beta V segments showed up in productive rearrangements about 87% or about 30% of the time in an earlier analysis of around 600 of the donors.

The specimen was PBMCs. The source of this sequence is a man aged 18 to 30 in good health and CMV-seropositive.

The CDR3 here reads CASRSGAGGWETQYF. The nucleotide sequence is given as TGCGCCAGCAGGAGTGGAGCGGGAGGCTGGGAGACCCAGTACTTC. Recombination joined TRBV10-2 with TRBJ2-5, and 9 junction bases match TRBD2. Trimming removed 6 bases from V and 5 bases from J; the gene matches leave 10 bases unexplained. The CDR3 runs 15 residues from the cysteine to the phenylalanine. Solely the CDR3 DNA is kept, with 45 bases framed from the first base. The germline V gene encodes CDR1 WSHSY and CDR2 SAAADI.